This TCR beta chain was sequenced in a study of blood T cell repertoires in COVID-19. The germline CDR1 and CDR2 sequences are LNHDA and SQIVND (reference sequence). V lost 2 bases and J 2 bases, leaving 13 bases between the germline ends. CDR3 length: 15 amino acids. TCRdb's table, derived via immunoSEQ multiplex PCR, lists solely in-frame clones and lacks some. The table includes fewer than 350,000 clones, around 87% detected once. Sequenced sample: PBMCs or T cells enriched from blood (not recorded which). The V and J genes are TRBV19 and TRBJ2-7, with D uncertain. The clonotype was recovered from a woman aged 18 to 35 with acute COVID-19. This chain's CDR3 is CASSITWAGTYEQYF. CDR3 bases: TGTGCCAGTAGTATAACCTGGGCAGGTACCTACGAGCAGTACTTC.